The 4 T cell receptor beta chains listed next were all sequenced from one sample in a study of T cells in Graves' hyperthyroidism and ophthalmopathy. Regions amplified from RNA transcripts were the TCR beta CDR3 regions. The TCR CDR3 was amplified in a first-round RT-PCR using the HTBI primer set. TCRdb called the multiplex PCR reads again in MiXCR, with one record for every CDR3 protein. The repertoire holds hundreds of thousands of distinct CDR3 sequences, with about 12% as singletons. Material: blood. Every receptor here comes from a woman under 30 with Graves' hyperthyroidism.

This clonotype was seen a few times. At one boundary the junction diverges from the germline segment, which might be a read error. The genes are TRBV29-1 and TRBJ1-5, with D hard to call. The germline V gene encodes CDR1 SQVTM and CDR2 ANQGSEA. The CDR3 has 12 residues. For the CDR3, the DNA is TGCAGCGTTTCGGATAGCGATCAGCCCCAGCATTTT. Translated: CSVSDSDQPQHF.

This clonotype was picked up many times. The gene calls are TRBV7-3 and TRBJ2-1; 7 bases are shared with TRBD2. This CDR3 spans 15 amino acids. The V and J ends lost 8 bases and 0 bases, in that order; junction bases with no gene match: 7. CDR1 is SGHTA and CDR2 is FQGTGA in the germline V gene. CDR3 sequence: CASGQGGSSYNEQFF. CDR3 bases: TGTGCCAGCGGCCAAGGCGGGAGCTCCTACAATGAGCAGTTCTTC.

This clonotype was detected ten times or more. The V call is TRBV7-2, the J call TRBJ1-5; D gene unclear. V was pared by 1 base and J by 9 bases, with 13 bases between. Germline V gene sequence: CDR1 SGHTA, CDR2 FQGNSA. This CDR3 region has 14 residues. CDR3 DNA: TGTGCCAGCAGCTTAGACGGGGAGGTAGGGCCCCAGCATTTT. Translating gives CASSLDGEVGPQHF.

Ten or more counts support this clonotype. The V gene is TRBV30, the J gene TRBJ1-1; 9 nucleotides match TRBD1. Trimming cost V 7 bases and J 5 bases; bases outside gene matches: 8. Per the germline V gene, CDR1 is GTSNPN and CDR2 is SVGIG (reference sequence). The CDR3 has 13 amino acids. The CDR3 bases are TGTGCCTTGGACAGGGGTGAAGGGACTGAAGCTTTCTTT. It yields the protein CALDRGEGTEAFF. Combining the CDR3 with reference TRBV30 and TRBJ1-1 gives the whole variable domain SQTIHQWPATLVQPVGSPLSLECTVEGTSNPNLYWYRQAAGRGLQLLFYSVGIGQISSEVPQNLSASRPQDRQFILSSKKLLLSDSGFYLCALDRGEGTEAFFGQGTRLTVV.